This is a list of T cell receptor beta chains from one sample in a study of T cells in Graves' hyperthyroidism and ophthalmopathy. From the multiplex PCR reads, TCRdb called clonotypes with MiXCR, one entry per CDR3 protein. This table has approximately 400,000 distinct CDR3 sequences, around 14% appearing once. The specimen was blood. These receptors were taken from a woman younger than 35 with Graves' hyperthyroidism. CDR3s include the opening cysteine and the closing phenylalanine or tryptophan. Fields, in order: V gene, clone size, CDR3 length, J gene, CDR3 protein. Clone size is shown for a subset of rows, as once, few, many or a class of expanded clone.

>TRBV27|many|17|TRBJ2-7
CASSSHVLGGGIYEQYF
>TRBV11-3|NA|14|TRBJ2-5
CASSHRDRVDTQYF
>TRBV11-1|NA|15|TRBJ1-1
CASSVTNRVFTEAFF
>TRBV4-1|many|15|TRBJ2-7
CASSQKAGQPGEQYF
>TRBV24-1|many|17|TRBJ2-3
CATSDLDVPSRPDTQYF
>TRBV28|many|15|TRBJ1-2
CASTAGGWGSYGYTF
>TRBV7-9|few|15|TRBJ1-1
CASSIGGGHMAEAFF
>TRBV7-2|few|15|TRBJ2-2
CASSLAGEGTGELFF
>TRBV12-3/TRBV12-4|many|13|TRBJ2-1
CASSYGLQREQFF
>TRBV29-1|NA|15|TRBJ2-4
CSVVSPGGAKNIQYF